These T cell receptor beta chains were read from a single sample in a study of OX40 agonist ivuxolimab in advanced cancers. The table came from immunoSEQ multiplex PCR; TCRdb's copy has only in-frame clones and leaves some out. The sample records 60,000 to 75,000 clones, roughly nine tenths being singletons. Specimen: CD4+ or CD8+ T cells sorted from blood, collected in a trial of the OX40 agonist ivuxolimab. Receptors originate from an adult with an advanced solid tumor such as melanoma, head and neck, liver or kidney cancer. The conserved cysteine and the conserved F or W are not part of the CDR3 here. Size is stated for part of the rows, as once, few or many counts, or as a class when the clone is expanded.

v_gene	j_gene	abundance	CDR3aa
TRBV29-1	TRBJ1-5	-	SVVSGNQPQH
TRBV11-2	TRBJ2-2	-	ASSRLRDTGELF
TRBV19	TRBJ2-3	-	ASSMGVNTDTQY
TRBV18	TRBJ2-7	-	ASSPGVAGGRVPYEQY
TRBV28	TRBJ1-5	-	ASNRPGQGGETQH
TRBV5-8	TRBJ1-1	-	ASSLDAANTEAF
TRBV19	TRBJ1-3	-	ASSLAELGNTIY
TRBV7-2	TRBJ1-1	-	ASSLVGQGPNRNTEAF
TRBV4-1	TRBJ2-4	-	ASSQPRRGFPQNIQY
TRBV6-5	TRBJ1-1	-	ASSYQGQANTEAF
TRBV5-6	TRBJ2-3	-	ASSLLGASTDTQY
TRBV30	TRBJ1-6	-	AWTFVRRGSPLH
TRBV7-6	TRBJ2-1	once	ASSLGAGGLTEQF
TRBV28	TRBJ2-3	-	ASYPPGATDTQY
TRBV7-2	TRBJ2-3	-	ASSLNPGTSRTDTQY
TRBV9	TRBJ2-3	-	ASSASNWASSTDTQY
TRBV11-2	TRBJ1-1	-	ASSFTVVAF
TRBV19	TRBJ2-1	-	ASSTQGTVNEQF
TRBV27	TRBJ2-7	few	ASNSQGLCEQY
TRBV11-2	TRBJ1-1	-	ASSRQGRNTEAF
TRBV16	TRBJ1-4	-	ASSFGSTVEKLF
TRBV29-1	TRBJ2-7	-	SVASRGYEQY
TRBV7-3	TRBJ1-1	-	ASSLTNSGEAF
TRBV5-1	TRBJ2-5	-	ASSSAMGETQY
TRBV10-1	TRBJ2-4	-	ASSEGPGTLAKNIQY
TRBV6-4	TRBJ2-5	-	ASSLSGGRGETQY
TRBV28	TRBJ1-4	-	ASSLGQSNEKLF
TRBV6-1	TRBJ2-5	-	ASSEAGGTSGVGTQY
TRBV6-5	TRBJ2-2	-	ASQRESTGELF